The T cell receptor beta chain under discussion was sequenced for a study of metastatic and nonmetastatic thyroid tumors. CDR1 and CDR2 from the germline V gene are DFQATT and SNEGSKA (reference sequence). Trimming cost V 7 bases and J 8 bases, with 17 bases left between them. CDR3 length: 13 residues. The entire patient cohort was treatment-naive prior to thyroid surgery. As concerns this clone: Its antigen remains unknown.

How the authors handled the data: Differences in CDR3 between clinicopathological groups were drawn on to build a classifier intended to discriminate distant-metastatic papillary thyroid cancer patients. TCRdb re-analyzed the PCR reads using MiXCR. The V and J calls reflect TCRdb's pipeline rather than the authors' work. Altogether some 35,000 clones are present, roughly 28% being singletons, with the ten largest covering roughly a tenth. Study observations and caveats: For both blood and tumor, malignant thyroid tumors reportedly showed significantly higher TCR beta diversity than benign nodules did.

The genes are TRBV20-1 and TRBJ2-2; TRBD2 is a possible D gene (6 bases). The TCR sequence derives from a male donor with papillary thyroid cancer or a benign thyroid nodule (not recorded which). Some clones in this sample may be carry-over from other donors' samples. The sample was blood. The CDR3 reads CSGRDPQGGELFF. DNA of the CDR3: TGCAGTGGGCGGGACCCACAAGGGGGGGAGCTGTTTTTT.